This T cell receptor (beta chain) was identified in a study of T cell changes during pregnancy in multiple sclerosis. TCRdb's table, derived via immunoSEQ multiplex PCR, lists solely in-frame clones and lacks some. This sample has about 40,000 clones, with around 94% found just once. This CDR3 is 16 amino acids long. CDR1 is SGDLS and CDR2 is YYNGEE in the germline V gene. J lost 0 bases, V lost 4 bases, and 6 bases had no gene match. The receptor's source is a female donor with multiple sclerosis, enrolled in a pregnancy study. The chain has TRBV9 and TRBJ2-2; TRBD1 matches at 7 bases. The specimen was CD4+ T cells from peripheral blood mononuclear cells, collected before pregnancy. The CDR3 DNA follows: TGTGCCAGCAGCCCTCGACAGGGTACGAACACCGGGGAGCTGTTTTTT. Amino acid sequence: CASSPRQGTNTGELFF.